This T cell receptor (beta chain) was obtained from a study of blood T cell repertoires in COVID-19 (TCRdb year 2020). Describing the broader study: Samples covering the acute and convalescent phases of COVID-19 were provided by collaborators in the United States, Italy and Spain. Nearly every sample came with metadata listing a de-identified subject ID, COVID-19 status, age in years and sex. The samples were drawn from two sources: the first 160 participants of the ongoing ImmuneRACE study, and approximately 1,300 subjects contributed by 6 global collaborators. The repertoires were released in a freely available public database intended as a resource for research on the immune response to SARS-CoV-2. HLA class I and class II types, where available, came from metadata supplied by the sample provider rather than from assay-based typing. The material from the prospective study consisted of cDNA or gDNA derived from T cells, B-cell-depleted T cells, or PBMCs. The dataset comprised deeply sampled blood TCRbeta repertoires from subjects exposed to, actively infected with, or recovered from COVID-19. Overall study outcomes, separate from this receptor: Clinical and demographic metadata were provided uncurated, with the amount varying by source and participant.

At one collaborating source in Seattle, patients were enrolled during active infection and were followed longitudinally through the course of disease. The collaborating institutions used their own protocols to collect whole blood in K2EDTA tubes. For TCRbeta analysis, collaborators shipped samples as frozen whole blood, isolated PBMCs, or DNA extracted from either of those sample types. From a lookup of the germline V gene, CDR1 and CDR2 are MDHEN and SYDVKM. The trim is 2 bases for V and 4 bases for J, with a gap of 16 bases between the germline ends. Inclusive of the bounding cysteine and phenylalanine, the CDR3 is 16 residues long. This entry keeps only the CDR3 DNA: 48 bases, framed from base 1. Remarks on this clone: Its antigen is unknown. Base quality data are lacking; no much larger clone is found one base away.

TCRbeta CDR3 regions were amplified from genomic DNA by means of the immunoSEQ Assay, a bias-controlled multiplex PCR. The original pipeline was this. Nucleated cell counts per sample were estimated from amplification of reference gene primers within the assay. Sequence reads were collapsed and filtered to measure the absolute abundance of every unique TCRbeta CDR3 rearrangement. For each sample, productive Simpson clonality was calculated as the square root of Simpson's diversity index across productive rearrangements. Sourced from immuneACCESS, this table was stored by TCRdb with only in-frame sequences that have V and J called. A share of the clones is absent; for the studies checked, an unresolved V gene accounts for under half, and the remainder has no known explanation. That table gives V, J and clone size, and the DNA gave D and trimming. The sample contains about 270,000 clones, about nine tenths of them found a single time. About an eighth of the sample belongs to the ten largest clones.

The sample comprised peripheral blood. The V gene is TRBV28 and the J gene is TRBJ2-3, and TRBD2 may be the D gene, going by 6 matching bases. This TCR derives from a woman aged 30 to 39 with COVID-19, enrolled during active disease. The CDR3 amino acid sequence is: CASSLIGGLVPDTQYF. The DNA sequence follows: TGTGCCAGCAGTTTAATCGGGGGATTGGTTCCAGATACGCAGTATTTT.